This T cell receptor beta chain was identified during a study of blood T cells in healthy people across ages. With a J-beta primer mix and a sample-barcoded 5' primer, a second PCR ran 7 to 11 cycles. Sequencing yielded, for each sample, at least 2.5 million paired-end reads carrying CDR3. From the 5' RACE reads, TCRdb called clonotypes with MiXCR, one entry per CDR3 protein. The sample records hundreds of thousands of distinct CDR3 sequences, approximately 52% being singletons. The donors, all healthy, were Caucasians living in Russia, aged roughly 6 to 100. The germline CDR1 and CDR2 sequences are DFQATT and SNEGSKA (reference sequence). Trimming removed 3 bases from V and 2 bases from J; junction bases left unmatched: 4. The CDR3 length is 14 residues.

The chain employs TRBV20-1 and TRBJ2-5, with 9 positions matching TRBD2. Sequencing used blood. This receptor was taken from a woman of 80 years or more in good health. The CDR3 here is CSARLSGGQETQYF. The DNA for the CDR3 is TGCAGTGCTAGGCTCAGCGGGGGGCAAGAGACCCAGTACTTC.